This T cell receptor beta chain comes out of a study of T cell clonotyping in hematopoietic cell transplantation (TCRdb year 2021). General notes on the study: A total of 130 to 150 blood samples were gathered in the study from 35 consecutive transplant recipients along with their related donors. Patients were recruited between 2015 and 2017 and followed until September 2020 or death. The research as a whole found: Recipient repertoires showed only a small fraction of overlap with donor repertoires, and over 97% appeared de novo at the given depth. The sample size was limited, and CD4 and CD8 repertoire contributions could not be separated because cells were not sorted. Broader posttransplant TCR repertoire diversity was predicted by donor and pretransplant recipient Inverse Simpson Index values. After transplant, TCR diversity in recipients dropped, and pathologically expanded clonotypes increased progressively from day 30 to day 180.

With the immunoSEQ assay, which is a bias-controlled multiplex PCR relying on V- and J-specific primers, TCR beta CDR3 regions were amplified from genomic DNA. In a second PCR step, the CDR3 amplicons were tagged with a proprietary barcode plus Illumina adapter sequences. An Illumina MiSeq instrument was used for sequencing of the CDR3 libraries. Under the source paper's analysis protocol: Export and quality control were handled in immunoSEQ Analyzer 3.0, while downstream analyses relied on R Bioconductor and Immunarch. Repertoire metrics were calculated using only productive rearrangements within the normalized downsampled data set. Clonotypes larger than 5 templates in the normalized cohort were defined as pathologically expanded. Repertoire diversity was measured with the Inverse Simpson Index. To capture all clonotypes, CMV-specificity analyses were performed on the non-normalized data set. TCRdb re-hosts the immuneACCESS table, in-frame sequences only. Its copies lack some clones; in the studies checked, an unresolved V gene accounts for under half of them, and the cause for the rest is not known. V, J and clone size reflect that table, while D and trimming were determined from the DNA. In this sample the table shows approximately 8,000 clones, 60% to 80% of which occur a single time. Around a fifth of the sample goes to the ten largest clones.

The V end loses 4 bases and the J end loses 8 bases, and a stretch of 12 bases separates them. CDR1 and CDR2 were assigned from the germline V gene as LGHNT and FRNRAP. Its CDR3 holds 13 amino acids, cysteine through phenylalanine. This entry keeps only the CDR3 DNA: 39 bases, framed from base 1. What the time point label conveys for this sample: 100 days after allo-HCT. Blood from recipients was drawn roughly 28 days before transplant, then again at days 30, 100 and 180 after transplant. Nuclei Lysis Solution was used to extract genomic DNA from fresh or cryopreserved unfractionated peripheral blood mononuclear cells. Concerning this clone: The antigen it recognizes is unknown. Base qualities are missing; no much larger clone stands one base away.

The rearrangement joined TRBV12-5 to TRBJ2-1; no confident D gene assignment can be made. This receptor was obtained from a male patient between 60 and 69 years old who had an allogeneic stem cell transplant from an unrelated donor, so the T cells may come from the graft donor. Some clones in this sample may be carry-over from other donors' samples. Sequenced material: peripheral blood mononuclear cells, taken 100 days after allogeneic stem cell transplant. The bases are TGTGCTAGTGGTTCCTCAAACTTTCATGAGCAGTTCTTC. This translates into CASGSSNFHEQFF.